The rows below give T cell receptor beta chains drawn from one sample of a study of identical twins. TCRdb itself ran the 5' RACE reads through MiXCR, one entry per CDR3 protein. The table lists over 200,000 distinct CDR3 sequences, under 8.5% of them singletons, with 14% to 15% in the top ten. These same data were also listed under a study on T cells expressing NK-cell markers.

Sequencing was performed on CD8+ T cells sorted from blood. All receptors come from a woman in her late teens or twenties in good health. Each CDR3 is given with its conserved first and last residue. The order of the fields is D gene, J gene, V gene, clone size, CDR3 protein, CDR3 DNA. The D gene is left open where the match is weak. The listing skips clone size in some rows; elsewhere it reads once, few, many or a size class.

d_gene: TRBD2
j_gene: TRBJ2-1
v_gene: TRBV27
abundance: NA
CDR3aa: CASSPGTSGTHNEQFF
CDR3nt: TGTGCCAGCAGTCCCGGGACTAGCGGGACCCACAATGAGCAGTTCTTC

d_gene: TRBD2
j_gene: TRBJ2-1
v_gene: TRBV11-2
abundance: NA
CDR3aa: CASSLEVAGVNEQFF
CDR3nt: TGTGCCAGCAGCTTAGAGGTAGCGGGAGTCAATGAGCAGTTCTTC

d_gene: NA
j_gene: TRBJ1-2
v_gene: TRBV27
abundance: NA
CDR3aa: CASSSTGLDSGYTF
CDR3nt: TGTGCCAGCAGTTCGACGGGACTGGACTCTGGCTACACCTTC

d_gene: NA
j_gene: TRBJ2-4
v_gene: TRBV3-1
abundance: few
CDR3aa: CASSQEIKALVDIQYF
CDR3nt: TGTGCCAGCAGCCAAGAAATTAAGGCCCTGGTAGACATTCAGTACTTC

d_gene: NA
j_gene: TRBJ2-7
v_gene: TRBV12-3/TRBV12-4
abundance: many
CDR3aa: CASSLAQSYEQYF
CDR3nt: TGTGCCAGCAGCCTAGCCCAATCCTACGAGCAGTACTTC

d_gene: NA
j_gene: TRBJ1-2
v_gene: TRBV12-3/TRBV12-4
abundance: many
CDR3aa: CASSLAGGHGYTF
CDR3nt: TGTGCCAGCAGTTTAGCGGGGGGACATGGCTACACCTTC

d_gene: NA
j_gene: TRBJ2-6
v_gene: TRBV20-1
abundance: NA
CDR3aa: CSARDMRHSGANVLTF
CDR3nt: TGCAGTGCTAGAGATATGAGACACTCTGGGGCCAACGTCCTGACTTTC

d_gene: NA
j_gene: TRBJ2-2
v_gene: TRBV7-6
abundance: NA
CDR3aa: CASSQTVTPGTGELFF
CDR3nt: TGTGCCAGCAGCCAGACAGTGACGCCTGGCACCGGGGAGCTGTTTTTT

d_gene: TRBD2
j_gene: TRBJ2-1
v_gene: TRBV20-1
abundance: few
CDR3aa: CSARQTVGTSGYNEQFF
CDR3nt: TGCAGTGCTAGACAAACAGTCGGGACTAGCGGTTACAATGAGCAGTTCTTC

d_gene: TRBD2
j_gene: TRBJ2-1
v_gene: TRBV20-1
abundance: many
CDR3aa: CSAPLPAGVYNEQFF
CDR3nt: TGCAGTGCTCCCCTCCCAGCGGGGGTGTACAATGAGCAGTTCTTC

d_gene: NA
j_gene: TRBJ2-1
v_gene: TRBV20-1
abundance: few
CDR3aa: CSARDRGSSYNEQFF
CDR3nt: TGCAGTGCTAGAGACCGGGGGAGCTCCTACAATGAGCAGTTCTTC

d_gene: TRBD2
j_gene: TRBJ2-1
v_gene: TRBV6-5
abundance: many
CDR3aa: CASSYSSGSFNEQFF
CDR3nt: TGTGCCAGCAGTTACTCAAGCGGGAGCTTCAATGAGCAGTTCTTC

d_gene: NA
j_gene: TRBJ2-1
v_gene: TRBV19
abundance: NA
CDR3aa: CASSIQAAVLYNEQFF
CDR3nt: TGTGCCAGTAGTATTCAGGCAGCGGTTCTTTACAATGAGCAGTTCTTC

d_gene: TRBD1
j_gene: TRBJ1-2
v_gene: TRBV7-9
abundance: few
CDR3aa: CASSSPGTGGNGYTF
CDR3nt: TGTGCCAGCAGCTCCCCCGGGACAGGGGGGAATGGCTACACCTTC

d_gene: NA
j_gene: TRBJ2-1
v_gene: TRBV7-6
abundance: few
CDR3aa: CASSFGVGDYNEQFF
CDR3nt: TGTGCCAGCAGCTTTGGCGTTGGGGACTACAATGAGCAGTTCTTC

d_gene: TRBD1
j_gene: TRBJ2-5
v_gene: TRBV20-1
abundance: NA
CDR3aa: CSARRPTGGETQYF
CDR3nt: TGCAGTGCTAGGCGGCCGACAGGGGGGGAGACCCAGTACTTC

d_gene: TRBD2
j_gene: TRBJ2-3
v_gene: TRBV18
abundance: few
CDR3aa: CASSGLRGMGTDTQYF
CDR3nt: TGTGCCAGCTCCGGGCTGCGGGGGATGGGCACAGATACGCAGTATTTT

d_gene: TRBD1
j_gene: TRBJ2-4
v_gene: TRBV5-6
abundance: NA
CDR3aa: CASSAPGQGAKNIQYF
CDR3nt: TGTGCCAGCAGCGCCCCGGGACAGGGGGCCAAAAACATTCAGTACTTC

d_gene: TRBD2
j_gene: TRBJ2-7
v_gene: TRBV20-1
abundance: NA
CDR3aa: CSAREQGTSHPYEQYF
CDR3nt: TGCAGTGCTAGAGAGCAGGGGACTAGCCACCCCTACGAGCAGTACTTC

d_gene: NA
j_gene: TRBJ1-2
v_gene: TRBV3-1
abundance: many
CDR3aa: CASSQRGGGGYTF
CDR3nt: TGTGCCAGCAGCCAAAGGGGTGGCGGTGGCTACACCTTC

d_gene: NA
j_gene: TRBJ2-7
v_gene: TRBV24-1
abundance: NA
CDR3aa: CATSDYQQDSLDEQYF
CDR3nt: TGTGCCACCAGTGATTACCAACAGGATTCGTTAGACGAGCAGTACTTC

d_gene: TRBD2
j_gene: TRBJ2-7
v_gene: TRBV29-1
abundance: many
CDR3aa: CSASWASGSSYEQYF
CDR3nt: TGCAGCGCTTCTTGGGCTAGCGGGAGTTCCTACGAGCAGTACTTC

d_gene: NA
j_gene: TRBJ2-7
v_gene: TRBV11-3
abundance: few
CDR3aa: CASSLDPVGDEQYF
CDR3nt: TGTGCCAGCAGCTTAGATCCGGTGGGCGACGAGCAGTACTTC